In its sample, the clone carrying this T cell receptor beta chain was seen once. Profiling relied on immunoSEQ multiplex PCR, and the TCRdb table lists in-frame clones only, not all of them. The sample includes 250,000 to 350,000 clones, approximately 82% of them seen just once. The record originates from a study of blood T cell repertoires in COVID-19. The clonotype was recovered from a woman aged 50 to 60 with acute or convalescent COVID-19. The sample was peripheral blood.

This CDR3 reads CASSLWRSGANVLTF. CDR3 DNA sequence: TGTGCCAGCAGTTTATGGAGGTCTGGGGCCAACGTCCTGACTTTC. V is TRBV27 and J is TRBJ2-6, with D possibly matching TRBD2 (5 bases). This CDR3 region has 15 residues. Trimming cost V 1 base and J 1 base, with 5 bases left between them. In germline, CDR1 is MNHEY, CDR2 SMNVEV (reference sequence).